A single sample gave rise to the 7 T cell receptor beta chains below, sequenced in a study of patients and donors after allogeneic stem cell transplantation. MiXCR, run by TCRdb on the RT-PCR reads, gives a single entry per CDR3 protein. The sample has roughly 880,000 distinct CDR3 sequences; about a sixth are singletons. Specimen: blood, either unsorted or a sorted T cell fraction (not recorded which). The source is a human donor who was either an allogeneic HSCT recipient or a stem cell or donor lymphocyte infusion donor (not recorded which). It is not recorded whose cells these are; they may come from a transplant donor.

The V call is TRBV11-3, the J call TRBJ1-1; D may be TRBD1 (5 bases). Per germline, CDR1 SGHNT and CDR2 YENEEA. Trimming pared 4 bases from V and 1 base from J, leaving 13 bases between. CDR3 size: 15 residues. CDR3 nucleotides: TGTGCCAGCAGCTCTCGACAGAGGAAGAACACTGAAGCTTTCTTT. Amino acid sequence: CASSSRQRKNTEAFF.

This clonotype was counted between two and nine times. Compared with germline, one end of the junction differs, possibly owing to a read error. J is TRBJ2-3 and V is TRBV2; D is unclear. Looked up from germline, CDR1 is SNHLY and CDR2 is FYNNEI. This CDR3 contains 14 residues. The CDR3 reads CASTEPPGTDTQYF. DNA for the CDR3: TGTGCCAGCACTGAACCGCCCGGCACAGATACGCAGTATTTT.

The chain employs TRBV20-1 and TRBJ2-3; D ambiguous. CDR1 is DFQATT, CDR2 SNEGSKA, per germline (reference sequence). CDR3 length equals 11 residues. Trimming pared 5 bases from V and 3 bases from J, leaving 6 bases between. This CDR3 is CSAPWTDTQYF. The CDR3 nucleotides read TGCAGTGCTCCTTGGACAGATACGCAGTATTTT.

In its sample, this clonotype was seen a few times. V is TRBV6-5 and J is TRBJ2-2; a possible D gene is TRBD2 (5 bases). The CDR3 covers 16 residues. Trimming took 4 bases from V and 4 from J, leaving 16 bases between them. The germline V gene encodes CDR1 MNHEY and CDR2 SVGAGI. DNA of the CDR3: TGTGCCAGCAGTTGGACGGTTACTAGGTTCACCGGGGAGCTGTTTTTT. This translates into CASSWTVTRFTGELFF.

This clonotype was detected only a few times. The V call is TRBV20-1, the J call TRBJ1-1; D is ambiguous. CDR1 and CDR2 from the germline V gene are DFQATT and SNEGSKA (reference sequence). Trimming stripped 0 bases from V and 1 base from J, with 9 bases between. The CDR3 sequence is 14 residues long. CDR3 protein: CSARDLTRNTEAFF. The CDR3 DNA is TGCAGTGCTAGAGATTTGACTCGGAACACTGAAGCTTTCTTT.

The chain carries TRBV6-1 and TRBJ1-2, with D possibly being TRBD1 (6 bases). V was clipped by 6 bases and J by 3 bases, with 14 bases between them. Germline V CDR1 and CDR2: MNHNS, SASEGT. There are 14 residues in the CDR3. CDR3 coding DNA: TGTGCCAGCAGAAGGACAGCAGTACACTATGGCTACACCTTC. This gives the protein CASRRTAVHYGYTF.

This clonotype was seen more than once but under ten times. The chain combines TRBV5-1 with TRBJ2-5; D gene ambiguous. CDR1 SGHRS and CDR2 YFSETQ come from the germline V gene. The CDR3 is 16 residues long. Trimming took off 2 bases at V and 2 bases at J, with 16 bases between the two ends. CDR3 protein: CASSFGSKALQETQYF. Written as DNA, the CDR3 is TGCGCCAGCAGCTTTGGTAGCAAGGCCCTACAAGAGACCCAGTACTTC.